The source of this T cell receptor beta chain is a study of blood T cell repertoires in COVID-19. Whole-study context: From T cells, B-cell-depleted T cells, or PBMCs came the material, which was cDNA or gDNA.

V was pared by 3 bases and J by 6 bases, with 17 bases between. This CDR3 contains 15 residues. CDR1 and CDR2 (germline): LNHNV, YYDKDF (reference sequence). Original methodology: Estimates of nucleated cell counts were drawn from the amplification of reference gene primers. Profiling relied on immunoSEQ multiplex PCR, and the TCRdb table lists in-frame clones only, not all of them. V and J calls and clone size are given by that table; D and trimming were obtained from the DNA. The sample yields about 130,000 clones, about 79% seen once. This chain links TRBV15 with TRBJ1-2; D gene uncertain. This receptor was taken from a woman in her 50s with acute or convalescent COVID-19. Sequencing was performed on peripheral blood. This CDR3 reads CATSSGRTVVHGYTF. For the CDR3, the DNA is TGTGCCACCAGCAGCGGAAGGACTGTTGTGCATGGCTACACCTTC.